The 11 T cell receptor beta chains in this list originate from one sample, sequenced in a study of metastatic and nonmetastatic thyroid tumors. No treatment had been given to any patient before thyroid surgery. TCRdb reanalyzed the PCR reads with MiXCR. This sample has around 20,000 clones; about 33% occur once, and the top ten carry more than 20%. Sequences were obtained from adjacent normal tissue. All receptors derive from a female donor with papillary thyroid cancer or a benign thyroid nodule (not recorded which). Some clones in this sample may be carry-over from other donors' samples.

This clone has just a few counts. The chain employs TRBV6-5 and TRBJ1-6, with D unresolved. This CDR3 has 15 residues. V lost 4 bases to trimming and J lost 7 bases, with 14 bases between them. Germline V CDR1 and CDR2: MNHEY, SVGAGI. The CDR3, as DNA: TGTGCCAGCAGTTTCATGGACGGGGAGAATTCACCCCTCCACTTT. This codes for CASSFMDGENSPLHF.

In this sample, this clone turned up many times. The CDR3 region is CSALTGGTTEAFF. CDR3 nucleotide sequence: TGCAGTGCCCTTACAGGGGGAACCACTGAAGCTTTCTTT. The chain carries TRBV20-1 and TRBJ1-1, with 8 bases lining up with TRBD1. Germline loops: CDR1 DFQATT, CDR2 SNEGSKA (reference sequence). J gave up 4 bases and V 6 bases, and 7 bases lay outside the gene matches. The CDR3 extends over 13 amino acids.

V usage is TRBV19 and J usage is TRBJ2-1; TRBD2 matches at 9 bases. This CDR3 has 15 amino acids. Germline V gives CDR1 LNHDA, CDR2 SQIVND (reference sequence). Germline trimming cut 6 bases from V and 4 bases from J; bases unmatched to any gene: 7. The CDR3 coding sequence is TGTGCCAGTAGCTCAATAGCGGGAGATTACAATGAGCAGTTCTTC. Its translation: CASSSIAGDYNEQFF.

This clone was counted only a few times. The J gene is TRBJ2-1, the V gene TRBV6-1, with D possibly matching TRBD2 (5 bases). Trimming left V 5 bases short and J 7 bases short, with 9 bases between. The CDR3 is 12 residues long. Germline V gives CDR1 MNHNS, CDR2 SASEGT. The CDR3 DNA follows: TGTGCCAGCAGTTCGCGGGTGAATGAGCAGTTCTTC. Encoded protein: CASSSRVNEQFF.

V usage is TRBV4-1 and J usage is TRBJ1-1, with a weak D call TRBD1 (5 bases). This CDR3 spans 18 amino acids. From germline, CDR1 is MGHRA and CDR2 YSYEKL. The ends were cut back, 0 bases at V and 1 base at J, with 18 bases in the middle. Here the CDR3 reads CASSQDFRRQRGNTEAFF. The CDR3 DNA reads TGCGCCAGCAGCCAAGATTTTCGCCGACAAAGGGGGAACACTGAAGCTTTCTTT.

This clone is classed as medium-sized. Here the CDR3 reads CASSRRDSYGYTF. CDR3 bases: TGTGCCAGCAGTCGCCGGGACAGCTATGGCTACACCTTC. The V gene is TRBV6-1, the J gene TRBJ1-2; 7 bases align to TRBD1. Germline V CDR1 and CDR2: MNHNS, SASEGT. V trimming: 5 bases; J trimming: 4 bases; junction bases outside the gene matches: 4. The CDR3 runs to 13 residues.

This chain joins TRBV30 and TRBJ2-5; TRBD1 agrees at 8 bases. V gave up 2 bases and J gave up 4 bases; unmatched junction bases: 12. CDR3 length equals 16 residues. Germline CDR1 reads GTSNPN; CDR2 reads SVGIG (reference sequence). CDR3 in amino acids: CAWSPNGGRGRETQYF. The CDR3 DNA is TGTGCCTGGAGTCCCAATGGTGGCAGGGGGCGAGAGACCCAGTACTTC.

Many counts were recorded for this clone. The chain joins TRBV28 to TRBJ1-4, with D possibly being TRBD1 (5 bases). CDR3 size: 12 residues. Trimming took 5 bases from V and 10 from J, leaving 11 bases between them. The germline gives CDR1 MDHEN, CDR2 SYDVKM. The CDR3 here is CASSPPRGKLFF. The CDR3 coding sequence is TGTGCCAGCAGTCCGCCGAGGGGAAAACTGTTTTTT.

V usage is TRBV28 and J usage is TRBJ1-2; tentative D call: TRBD1 (6 bases). The germline V gene has CDR1 MDHEN and CDR2 SYDVKM. CDR3 length: 13 residues. V was clipped by 6 bases and J by 6 bases, with 14 bases between them. The CDR3 DNA reads as TGTGCCAGCAGAAACAGGGATACTCATGGCTACACCTTC. Translation gives CASRNRDTHGYTF.

V is TRBV28 and J is TRBJ2-1; 7 nucleotides match TRBD2. CDR3 length equals 16 residues. V shed 3 bases and J 8 bases; nucleotides not matched to a gene: 13. CDR1 is MDHEN, CDR2 SYDVKM, per germline. The CDR3 DNA reads TGTGCCAGCAGTTTTGGGCGGGAGTATACCTTCGATGAGCAGTTCTTC. This translates into CASSFGREYTFDEQFF.

This clone is classed as medium-sized. The chain recombines TRBV6-1 with TRBJ1-3; no definite D call. This CDR3 is 15 amino acids long. V gave up 10 bases and J gave up 0 bases, with 16 bases separating them. Germline V lookup: CDR1 MNHNS, CDR2 SASEGT. CDR3 bases: TGTGCCATCATAACCCGGAAGAGCTCTGGAAACACCATATATTTT. Translated, it gives CAIITRKSSGNTIYF.